These 8 T cell receptor beta chains share one sample of origin, sequenced in a study of OX40 agonist ivuxolimab in advanced cancers. Only in-frame clones appear in the TCRdb table, and some are missing; sequencing was by immunoSEQ multiplex PCR. The table records about 100,000 clones, 70% to 90% of them present only once. This material consisted of CD4+ or CD8+ T cells sorted from blood, taken in a trial of the OX40 agonist ivuxolimab. All receptors come from an adult with an advanced solid tumor such as melanoma, head and neck, liver or kidney cancer.

This clone has just one count. The gene calls are TRBV5-1 and TRBJ2-5, with TRBD1 matching 8 bases. The CDR3 is made up of 14 amino acids. Germline V gene data show CDR1 as SGHRS and CDR2 as YFSETQ. V shed 3 bases and J 3 bases; nucleotides not matched to a gene: 4. The CDR3 loop reads CASSSRGQEETQYF. The CDR3 DNA follows: TGCGCCAGCAGCTCGCGGGGACAGGAAGAGACCCAGTACTTC.

The chain carries TRBV7-2 and TRBJ2-2; 8 bases line up with TRBD1. CDR1 SGHTA and CDR2 FQGNSA come from the germline V gene. V trimming: 5 bases; J trimming: 3 bases; junction bases outside the gene matches: 2. CDR3 length: 14 amino acids. The CDR3 DNA reads as TGTGCCAGCAGCCGGACAGGGTACACCGGGGAGCTGTTTTTT. It yields the protein CASSRTGYTGELFF. Full variable domain (missing parts from reference TRBV7-2 and TRBJ2-2): GAGVSQSPSNKVTEKGKDVELRCDPISGHTALYWYRQSLGQGLEFLIYFQGNSAPDKSGLPSDRFSAERTGGSVSTLTIQRTQQEDSAVYLCASSRTGYTGELFFGEGSRLTVL.

The CDR3 sequence: CASSPLYGLGGGYTF. Written as DNA, the CDR3 is TGTGCCAGCTCACCACTATACGGACTCGGAGGTGGCTACACCTTC. The rearrangement joins TRBV18 to TRBJ1-2; D remains ambiguous. CDR1 is KGHSH and CDR2 is LQKENI in the germline V gene. Deletions cut 1 base from V and 7 bases from J, with 16 bases between. The CDR3 has 15 residues. Full variable domain (rest looked up from reference TRBV18 and TRBJ1-2): NAGVMQNPRHLVRRRGQEARLRCSPMKGHSHVYWYRQLPEEGLKFMVYLQKENIIDESGMPKERFSAEFPKEGPSILRIQQVVRGDSAAYFCASSPLYGLGGGYTFGSGTRLTVV.

The CDR3 loop is CASSPGELLGYTF. The CDR3 nucleotides read TGTGCCAGCAGCCCCGGAGAATTACTCGGCTACACCTTC. V gene TRBV25-1 combines with J gene TRBJ1-2; D gene uncertain. Germline CDR1 reads MGHDK; CDR2 reads SYGVNS. The length of the CDR3 is 13 residues. Trimming shortened V by 6 bases and J by 8 bases, and 16 bases separated the two germline ends.

The rearrangement links TRBV2 to TRBJ1-1; D unclear. This CDR3 spans 15 amino acids. Germline CDR1 is SNHLY and CDR2 is FYNNEI. Trimming took off 6 bases at V and 0 bases at J, with 14 bases between the two ends. CDR3 region: CASRRTWEMNTEAFF. Here the CDR3 DNA reads TGTGCCAGCAGGAGAACATGGGAGATGAACACTGAAGCTTTCTTT.

The chain has TRBV5-4 and TRBJ2-3; possibly TRBD2 for D (6 bases). Deletions cut 4 bases from V and 0 bases from J, with 15 bases between. From germline, CDR1 is SGHNT and CDR2 YYREEE (reference sequence). The CDR3 has 16 amino acids. In DNA form, the CDR3 reads TGTGCCAGCAGCCCCGAGGAGGGAACTAGCACAGATACGCAGTATTTT. Protein product: CASSPEEGTSTDTQYF.

The sample holds a few counts of this clone. The chain has TRBV2 and TRBJ2-5; TRBD1 matches at 7 bases. There are 14 residues in the CDR3. V was clipped by 8 bases and J by 4 bases; unmatched bases: 10. The germline gives CDR1 SNHLY, CDR2 FYNNEI. This CDR3 reads CASERTGGAETQYF. DNA of the CDR3: TGTGCCAGCGAAAGGACAGGAGGAGCAGAGACCCAGTACTTC. Together with reference TRBV2 and TRBJ2-5, the CDR3 gives the full variable domain: EPEVTQTPSHQVTQMGQEVILRCVPISNHLYFYWYRQILGQKVEFLVSFYNNEISEKSEIFDDQFSVERPDGSNFTLKIRSTKLEDSAMYFCASERTGGAETQYFGPGTRLLVL.

This chain uses TRBV11-3 with TRBJ2-2, with 7 bases fitting TRBD2. Trimming removed 6 bases from V and 6 bases from J; junction bases left unmatched: 1. CDR3 length: 12 amino acids. CDR1 and CDR2 from the germline V gene are SGHNT and YENEEA. In nucleotides, the CDR3 is TGTGCCAGCAGGCGGGAGTCCGGGGAGCTGTTTTTT. This encodes CASRRESGELFF.